One sample yielded the 23 T cell receptor beta chains listed below, sequenced in a study of shared clonotypes between healthy human individuals. TCRdb keeps only in-frame clones here, not all; method: immunoSEQ multiplex PCR. The data hold 400,000 to 600,000 clones, with 60% to 80% observed a single time. Sequencing was performed on PBMCs. The origin of the receptors is a woman aged 40 to 49 in good health. Some clones in this sample may be carry-over from other donors' samples.

This chain joins TRBV4-3 and TRBJ2-3; a weak D match, TRBD2 (6 bases). Deletions cut 4 bases from V and 2 bases from J, with 19 bases between. Germline V CDR1 and CDR2: LGHNA, YSLEER. The CDR3 totals 17 residues. Here the CDR3 DNA reads TGCGCCAGCAGCCCCAATCTAGCGACCTTGGACACAGATACGCAGTATTTT. It specifies CASSPNLATLDTDTQYF.

The gene calls are TRBV5-1 and TRBJ1-2, with D possibly TRBD1 on 6 matching bases. V lost 0 bases, J lost 6 bases, and 9 bases lay in between. The V gene's germline CDR1 is SGHRS and CDR2 YFSETQ. CDR3 length equals 13 residues. CDR3 sequence: CASSLARGDGYTF. Written as DNA, the CDR3 is TGCGCCAGCAGCTTGGCCAGGGGTGATGGCTACACCTTC.

V gene TRBV29-1 combines with J gene TRBJ1-4; 9 nucleotides line up with TRBD1. Germline values: CDR1 SQVTM, CDR2 ANQGSEA. Trimming at V came to 4 bases and at J to 8 bases, leaving 5 bases not matched to a gene. The CDR3 extends over 13 amino acids. The CDR3, as DNA: TGCAGCGTTGGTTGGGACAGGGTGGAAAAACTGTTTTTT. It specifies CSVGWDRVEKLFF.

V usage is TRBV2 and J usage is TRBJ2-1; no clear D. Looked up from germline, CDR1 is SNHLY and CDR2 is FYNNEI. CDR3 length: 11 amino acids. Trimming cost V 6 bases and J 2 bases, with 2 bases left between them. The CDR3 protein is CASRAYNEQFF. CDR3 sequence (DNA): TGTGCCAGCAGGGCCTACAATGAGCAGTTCTTC.

Note on this clone: A junction boundary mismatches the germline segment, possibly from a read error. The V call is TRBV7-7, the J call TRBJ2-5; D gene ambiguous. This CDR3 region has 13 residues. Germline V lookup: CDR1 SSHAT, CDR2 FNYEAQ (reference sequence). In nucleotides, the CDR3 is TGTGCTAGCAGCTTAGGCCAGAAAGAGACCCAGTACTTC. It translates to CASSLGQKETQYF.

This clone was detected many times. This chain joins TRBV18 and TRBJ2-1; the D gene is possibly TRBD2 (6 bases). Trimming cost V 5 bases and J 5 bases, with 16 bases left between them. Germline lookup yields CDR1 KGHSH and CDR2 LQKENI. The CDR3 is 15 residues long. CDR3 DNA sequence: TGTGCCAGCTCAATTCCTAGCGTACAAAACAATGAGCAGTTCTTC. Translating it yields CASSIPSVQNNEQFF.

The rearrangement links TRBV29-1 to TRBJ2-3, with TRBD2 identical over 8 bases. This CDR3 has 14 residues. J was trimmed by 2 bases and V by 6 bases; bases with no gene match: 7. Germline values: CDR1 SQVTM, CDR2 ANQGSEA. CDR3 amino acids: CSVRWGLVTDTQYF. CDR3 DNA sequence: TGCAGCGTCCGTTGGGGACTAGTCACAGATACGCAGTATTTT.

The chain carries TRBV5-1 and TRBJ1-1; unclear D gene. The germline V and J ends were trimmed by 0 bases and 4 bases, with 10 bases remaining between them. This CDR3 has 14 amino acids. Germline CDR1 SGHRS, CDR2 YFSETQ. The CDR3 DNA sequence: TGCGCCAGCAGCTTGGTGGGTAGGACCACTGAAGCTTTCTTT. It is translated as CASSLVGRTTEAFF.

The chain has TRBV18 and TRBJ2-1; D is undetermined. This CDR3 spans 14 amino acids. Germline-derived CDR1 and CDR2 are KGHSH and LQKENI. V shed 3 bases and J shed 0 bases, with 6 bases lying between them. CDR3 in amino acids: CASSPDLSYNEQFF. The CDR3 DNA is TGTGCCAGCTCACCGGACCTCTCCTACAATGAGCAGTTCTTC.

The rearrangement joins TRBV5-4 to TRBJ2-5, with 9 bases that match TRBD1. V dropped 2 bases and J dropped 3; count of bases not matched to a gene: 2. CDR3 length: 14 amino acids. Germline CDR1 is SGHNT and CDR2 is YYREEE (reference sequence). The CDR3 nucleotides read TGTGCCAGCAGCTTCGGGACAGGGAAAGAGACCCAGTACTTC. Protein: CASSFGTGKETQYF.

The chain carries TRBV29-1 and TRBJ2-3, with D hard to call. CDR3 size: 12 residues. V shed 8 bases and J shed 0 bases, with 9 bases lying between them. Germline V gene sequence: CDR1 SQVTM, CDR2 ANQGSEA. The CDR3: CSPLRSTDTQYF. Here the CDR3 DNA reads TGCAGCCCCCTGCGGAGCACAGATACGCAGTATTTT.

In DNA form, the CDR3 reads TGTGCCAGCAGCCCTAGCGAAGGGACGGGAGTCAACACCGGGGAGCTGTTTTTT. Translated, it gives CASSPSEGTGVNTGELFF. The rearrangement links TRBV7-9 to TRBJ2-2; D may be TRBD2 (6 bases). CDR1 is SEHNR and CDR2 is FQNEAQ in the germline V gene (reference sequence). The CDR3 is 18 amino acids. Deletions cut 5 bases from V and 2 bases from J, with 21 bases between.

V and J are TRBV19 and TRBJ1-1, with D unresolved. V gave up 3 bases and J gave up 1 base, with 9 bases separating them. Germline CDR1 and CDR2: LNHDA and SQIVND (reference sequence). This CDR3 spans 14 amino acids. As DNA, the CDR3 is TGTGCCAGTAGTATCGTGGTTGGGAACACTGAAGCTTTCTTT. It translates to CASSIVVGNTEAFF.

The chain is built from TRBV4-1 and TRBJ2-7; D gene uncertain. The CDR3 has 14 amino acids. Germline values: CDR1 MGHRA, CDR2 YSYEKL. V was trimmed by 1 base and J by 3 bases, leaving 10 bases between them. The chain's CDR3 is CASSQVIQNYEQYF. Written as DNA, the CDR3 is TGCGCCAGCAGCCAAGTTATCCAGAACTACGAGCAGTACTTC.

This chain links TRBV9 with TRBJ2-1, with 10 bases identical to TRBD2. The CDR3 loop spans 17 amino acids. V was clipped by 0 bases and J by 9 bases; unmatched bases: 12. The germline gives CDR1 SGDLS, CDR2 YYNGEE. The CDR3 sequence is CASSVESGVSGRSEQFF. The CDR3, as DNA: TGTGCCAGCAGCGTAGAGAGTGGAGTTAGCGGGAGGTCTGAGCAGTTCTTC.

The gene calls are TRBV19 and TRBJ2-7; D might be TRBD2 (5 bases). There are 15 residues in the CDR3. CDR1 and CDR2 from the germline V gene are LNHDA and SQIVND (reference sequence). V was pared by 3 bases and J by 4 bases, with 16 bases between. CDR3: CASSMAGHKSYEQYF. CDR3 coding DNA: TGTGCCAGTAGTATGGCGGGCCATAAATCGTACGAGCAGTACTTC.

This clone was recorded many times. This chain connects TRBV28 to TRBJ2-5; 8 nucleotides match TRBD2. The CDR3 has 18 amino acids. Trimming at V came to 0 bases and at J to 3 bases, leaving 12 bases not matched to a gene. CDR1 is MDHEN and CDR2 is SYDVKM in the germline V gene. The CDR3 coding sequence is TGTGCCAGCAGTTTATGGGCTAGCGGGCGACAATTGGAAGAGACCCAGTACTTC. Encoded protein: CASSLWASGRQLEETQYF.

This chain uses TRBV7-2 with TRBJ2-7; 8 bases match TRBD1. V lost 5 bases to trimming and J lost 4 bases; unmatched junction nucleotides: 7. This CDR3 contains 14 residues. Per germline, CDR1 SGHTA and CDR2 FQGNSA. The DNA for the CDR3 is TGTGCCAGCAGCCTAACAGGGGGAGCGTACGAGCAGTACTTC. Protein sequence: CASSLTGGAYEQYF.

The chain joins TRBV10-2 to TRBJ1-2; no clear D. The CDR3 contains 15 residues. Trimming removed 0 bases at V and 5 bases at J, with 13 bases between. Germline assignment: CDR1 WSHSY and CDR2 SAAADI. The DNA for the CDR3 is TGCGCCAGCAGTGAGTCGACCAGCGCCCCTTATGGCTACACCTTC. It is translated as CASSESTSAPYGYTF.

This clone was counted a single time. As DNA, the CDR3 is TGCAGCGTTTTAGAAGAGAACACTGAAGCTTTCTTT. Protein: CSVLEENTEAFF. The J gene is TRBJ1-1, the V gene TRBV29-1, with D hard to call. Germline CDR1 and CDR2: SQVTM and ANQGSEA. This CDR3 contains 12 residues. V was trimmed by 5 bases and J by 1 base, leaving 8 bases between them.

The CDR3 sequence is CASSMGLAGTGELFF. The CDR3 DNA reads as TGTGCCAGTAGTATGGGGCTAGCGGGAACCGGGGAGCTGTTTTTT. The chain couples TRBV19 to TRBJ2-2; 9 bases line up with TRBD2. Per the germline V gene, CDR1 is LNHDA and CDR2 is SQIVND (reference sequence). The CDR3 sequence is 15 residues long. J lost 5 bases, V lost 3 bases, and 4 bases had no gene match.

CDR3 coding DNA: TGTGCCAGCAGTGAACCTGGGACAGGGAAGGAGACCCAGTACTTC. Translated: CASSEPGTGKETQYF. The chain couples TRBV25-1 to TRBJ2-5; 9 nucleotides line up with TRBD1. This CDR3 is 15 amino acids long. V dropped 2 bases and J dropped 5; count of bases not matched to a gene: 6. Germline CDR1 MGHDK, CDR2 SYGVNS.

This clone came up many times. The chain carries TRBV7-8 and TRBJ1-4; no clear D gene. Germline lookup yields CDR1 SGHVS and CDR2 FQNEAQ. CDR3 length equals 16 residues. Trimming took 5 bases from V and 7 from J, leaving 20 bases between them. This chain's CDR3 is CASSPERAGRIEKLFF. CDR3 in DNA: TGTGCCAGCAGCCCCGAGAGAGCGGGGAGGATTGAAAAACTGTTTTTT.